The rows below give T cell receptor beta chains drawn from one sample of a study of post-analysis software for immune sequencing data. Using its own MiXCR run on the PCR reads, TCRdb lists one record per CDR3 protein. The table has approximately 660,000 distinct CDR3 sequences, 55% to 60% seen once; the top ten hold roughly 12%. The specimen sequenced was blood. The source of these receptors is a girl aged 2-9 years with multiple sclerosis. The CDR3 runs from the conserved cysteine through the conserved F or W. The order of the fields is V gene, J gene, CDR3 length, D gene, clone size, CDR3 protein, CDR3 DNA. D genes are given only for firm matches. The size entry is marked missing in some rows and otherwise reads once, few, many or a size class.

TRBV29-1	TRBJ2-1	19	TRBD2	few	CSVEDPKPEGRGGYNEQFF	TGCAGCGTTGAAGACCCCAAACCCGAGGGGCGCGGGGGGTACAATGAGCAGTTCTTC
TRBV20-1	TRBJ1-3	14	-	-	CSARDNRSGNTIYF	TGCAGTGCTAGAGATAACAGGTCTGGAAACACCATATATTTT
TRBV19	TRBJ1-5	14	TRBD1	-	CASSGQGAGQPQHF	TGTGCCAGTAGTGGACAGGGGGCTGGTCAGCCCCAGCATTTT
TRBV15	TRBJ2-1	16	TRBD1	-	CATSRGDRGFYNEQFF	TGTGCCACCAGCAGAGGGGACAGGGGTTTCTACAATGAGCAGTTCTTC
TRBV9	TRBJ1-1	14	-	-	CASSLGARDTEAFF	TGTGCCAGCAGTTTGGGCGCTCGGGACACTGAAGCTTTCTTT
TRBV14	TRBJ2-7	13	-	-	CASSYRLEETQYF	TGTGCCAGCAGTTATCGGCTCGAAGAGACTCAGTACTTC
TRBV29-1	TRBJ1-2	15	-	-	CSVTLPGGANYGYTF	TGCAGCGTCACCCTCCCGGGGGGCGCTAACTATGGCTACACCTTC
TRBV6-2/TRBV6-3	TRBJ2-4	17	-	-	CASSTTLQTLAKNIQYF	TGTGCCAGCAGCACTACACTACAGACTCTAGCCAAAAACATTCAGTACTTC
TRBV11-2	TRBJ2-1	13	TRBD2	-	CASSPTSVDEQFF	TGTGCCAGCAGCCCCACTAGCGTGGATGAGCAGTTCTTC
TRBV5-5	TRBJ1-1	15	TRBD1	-	CASSRGTGMNTEAFF	TGTGCCAGCAGTCGAGGGACAGGGATGAACACTGAAGCTTTCTTT
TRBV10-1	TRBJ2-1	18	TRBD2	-	CASSEPTSGRARGNEQFF	TGCGCCAGCAGTGAACCCACTAGCGGGAGGGCCAGAGGCAATGAGCAGTTCTTC
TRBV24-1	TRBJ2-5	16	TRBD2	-	CATSDRLAGGEETQYF	TGTGCCACCAGTGACCGCTTAGCGGGGGGGGAGGAGACCCAGTACTTC
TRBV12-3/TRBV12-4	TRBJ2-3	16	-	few	CATGGRQGEAIYTQYF	TGTGCCACTGGGGGGAGACAGGGCGAAGCCATCTATACGCAGTATTTT
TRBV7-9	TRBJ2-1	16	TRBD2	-	CASRPSGRAFYNEQFF	TGTGCCAGCAGACCGAGCGGGAGGGCCTTCTACAATGAGCAGTTCTTC
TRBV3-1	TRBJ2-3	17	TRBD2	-	CASSPIRLAASTDTQYF	TGTGCCAGCAGCCCCATCCGTCTAGCGGCTAGCACAGATACGCAGTATTTT
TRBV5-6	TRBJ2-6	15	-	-	CASSFESSGANVLTF	TGTGCCAGCAGCTTTGAGAGTTCTGGGGCCAACGTCCTGACTTTC
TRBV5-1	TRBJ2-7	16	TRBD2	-	CASSRLADVSSYEQYF	TGCGCCAGCAGCCGACTAGCGGACGTGAGCTCCTACGAGCAGTACTTC
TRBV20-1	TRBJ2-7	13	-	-	CSATRDGAYEQYF	TGCAGTGCTACCCGGGACGGGGCCTACGAGCAGTACTTC
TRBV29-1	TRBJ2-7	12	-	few	CSAGDGTYEQYF	TGCAGCGCAGGGGACGGCACCTACGAGCAGTACTTC
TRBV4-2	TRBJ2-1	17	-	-	CASSQDWAGAPYNEQFF	TGTGCCAGCAGCCAAGATTGGGCGGGGGCGCCCTACAATGAGCAGTTCTTC
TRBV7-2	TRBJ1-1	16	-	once	CASSSGRHFGNTEAFF	TGTGCCAGCAGCTCCGGACGTCATTTTGGGAACACTGAAGCTTTCTTT
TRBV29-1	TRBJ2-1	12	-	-	CSVDGVSNKQFF	TGCAGCGTTGATGGGGTAAGCAATAAGCAGTTCTTC
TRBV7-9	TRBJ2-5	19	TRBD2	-	CASSNPGLAGGPLLETQYF	TGTGCCAGCAGCAATCCGGGACTAGCGGGGGGGCCGTTATTGGAGACCCAGTACTTC
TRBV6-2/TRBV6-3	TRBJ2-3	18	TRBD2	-	CASSYSLAGGRSTDTQYF	TGTGCCAGCAGTTACTCGCTAGCGGGGGGTCGGAGCACAGATACGCAGTATTTT
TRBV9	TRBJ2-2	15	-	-	CASSVEQQAYGELFF	TGTGCCAGCAGCGTTGAACAACAGGCCTACGGGGAGCTGTTTTTT
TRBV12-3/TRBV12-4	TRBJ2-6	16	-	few	CASGTGSSSGANVLTF	TGTGCCAGCGGCACGGGGTCGAGTTCTGGGGCCAACGTCCTGACTTTC
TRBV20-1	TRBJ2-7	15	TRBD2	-	CSARDGGAGVNEQYF	TGCAGTGCTAGAGATGGAGGAGCGGGAGTCAACGAGCAGTACTTC
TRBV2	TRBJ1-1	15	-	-	CASSGQGNSNTEAFF	TGTGCCAGCAGTGGGCAGGGGAATAGTAACACTGAAGCTTTCTTT
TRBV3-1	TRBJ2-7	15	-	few	CASSHAGRKAYEQYF	TGTGCCAGCAGCCATGCAGGTAGAAAGGCCTACGAGCAGTACTTC
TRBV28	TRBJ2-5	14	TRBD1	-	CASRPTGGRETQYF	TGTGCCAGCAGACCTACAGGGGGCAGGGAGACCCAGTACTTC